The 24 T cell receptor beta chains below were found in one sample sequenced in a study of T-cell memory formation after mild COVID-19. TCRdb analysed the 5' RACE reads with MiXCR anew, one entry per CDR3 protein. The sample holds some 120,000 distinct CDR3 sequences, 16% seen once. Sequencing used PBMCs or a T cell subset sorted from them (not recorded which). These TCRs come from an adult woman who had mild COVID-19 (a few samples of this study predate the infection). Cell type and time point are not known.

There are a few counts of this clonotype. This rearrangement joins TRBV29-1 to TRBJ1-2, with D possibly TRBD1 on 5 matching bases. The CDR3 length is 12 residues. The V gene lost 6 bases and the J gene lost 4 bases, with 12 bases spanning the gap. Germline CDR1 reads SQVTM; CDR2 reads ANQGSEA. CDR3 residues: CSVGDGLYGYTF. CDR3 DNA sequence: TGCAGCGTGGGGGACGGCCTCTATGGCTACACCTTC.

In this sample, this clonotype turned up a few times. The rearrangement uses TRBV7-9 and TRBJ1-2; D uncertain. Germline assignment: CDR1 SEHNR and CDR2 FQNEAQ (reference sequence). V was shortened by 10 bases and J by 7 bases, with 19 bases between the two germline ends. This CDR3 region has 13 residues. CDR3 region: CATLGRNRGGYTF. CDR3 in DNA: TGTGCCACCCTGGGAAGGAACCGGGGTGGCTACACCTTC.

V is TRBV5-1 and J is TRBJ1-2; D call uncertain. V lost 0 bases, J lost 3 bases, and 6 bases lay in between. The CDR3 is 13 residues long. CDR1 is SGHRS, CDR2 YFSETQ, per germline. This CDR3 is CASSLDPDYGYTF. In DNA, the CDR3 is TGCGCCAGCAGCTTGGATCCCGACTATGGCTACACCTTC.

This clonotype was picked up a small number of times. The gene calls are TRBV23-1 and TRBJ1-6; maybe TRBD1 (5 bases). TRBV23-1 belongs to the ORF category, with a function that is uncertain. Trimming cost V 3 bases and J 8 bases, with 23 bases left between them. The CDR3 covers 18 residues. CDR3 sequence: CASSHRVPLYARDSPLHF. As DNA, the CDR3 is TGCGCCAGCAGTCACAGGGTCCCACTTTACGCTCGTGATTCACCCCTCCACTTT.

In its sample, this clonotype was seen a few times. For the CDR3, the DNA is TGCGCCAGCAGCGTGGAGGGTGGCAATGAGCAGTTCTTC. Its translation is CASSVEGGNEQFF. J is TRBJ2-1 and V is TRBV5-1, with D maybe TRBD2 (6 bases). Germline values: CDR1 SGHRS, CDR2 YFSETQ. The CDR3 is 13 residues long. Trimming stripped 4 bases from V and 6 bases from J, with 11 bases between.

The chain links TRBV30 to TRBJ1-1, with unresolved D. This CDR3 is built from 13 residues. Germline V lookup: CDR1 GTSNPN, CDR2 SVGIG (reference sequence). V shed 1 base and J shed 2 bases, with 8 bases lying between them. The CDR3 DNA follows: TGTGCCTGGAGTGCCGATACCAACACTGAAGCTTTCTTT. Translating it yields CAWSADTNTEAFF.

The chain uses TRBV7-3 and TRBJ2-7; TRBD2 matches 7 bases. The CDR3 extends over 15 amino acids. Trimming removed 5 bases from V and 1 base from J; junction bases left unmatched: 8. CDR1 is SGHTA and CDR2 is FQGTGA in the germline V gene. The CDR3 nucleotides are TGTGCCAGCAGCGTACGGGGCGGGAGATCCTACGAGCAGTACTTC. Protein sequence: CASSVRGGRSYEQYF. The full variable domain, rest sourced from reference TRBV7-3 and TRBJ2-7, is GAGVSQTPSNKVTEKGKYVELRCDPISGHTALYWYRQSLGQGPEFLIYFQGTGAADDSGLPNDRFFAVRPEGSVSTLKIQRTERGDSAVYLCASSVRGGRSYEQYFGPGTRLTVT.

The chain carries TRBV7-2 and TRBJ1-5; 7 nucleotides line up with TRBD1. The trim removed 5 bases at V and 8 bases at J, leaving 6 bases unmatched. There are 13 residues in the CDR3. Germline V gene data show CDR1 as SGHTA and CDR2 as FQGNSA. In DNA form, the CDR3 reads TGTGCCAGCAGCGGCAGGGGGGTCGAGCCCCAGCATTTT. Its protein is CASSGRGVEPQHF.

This clonotype came up a few times. The chain recombines TRBV7-2 with TRBJ2-7, with no clear D. Per the germline V gene, CDR1 is SGHTA and CDR2 is FQGNSA. The V end was cut by 4 bases, the J end by 0 bases, with 10 bases between. The CDR3 has 14 amino acids. The CDR3: CASSSGPSSYEQYF. Written as DNA, the CDR3 is TGTGCCAGCAGCTCTGGACCCAGCTCCTACGAGCAGTACTTC.

The chain combines TRBV20-1 with TRBJ2-5; tentatively, D is TRBD1 or TRBD2 (6 bases each). CDR3 length: 11 residues. Germline-derived CDR1 and CDR2 are DFQATT and SNEGSKA (reference sequence). V lost 6 bases, J lost 7 bases, and 12 bases lay in between. The CDR3 region is CSAVKGGTQYF. The CDR3 DNA sequence: TGCAGTGCCGTTAAGGGGGGGACCCAGTACTTC.

The chain links TRBV5-1 to TRBJ1-1; 8 nucleotides match TRBD1. This CDR3 region has 17 residues. Germline lookup yields CDR1 SGHRS and CDR2 YFSETQ. V gave up 3 bases and J gave up 1 base; unmatched junction bases: 11. Here the CDR3 reads CASSWGQDSVSNTEAFF. Written as DNA, the CDR3 is TGCGCCAGCAGCTGGGGACAGGACAGCGTTTCGAACACTGAAGCTTTCTTT.

This clonotype has only a few counts. The genes are TRBV3-1 and TRBJ2-1, with a possible D match to TRBD1 (5 bases). The CDR3 is 18 amino acids. Germline V gene lookup returns CDR1 LGHDT and CDR2 YNNKEL (reference sequence). Trimming left V 1 base short and J 2 bases short, with 18 bases between. The CDR3 bases are TGTGCCAGCAGCCAAGTAATTGATGTGGCAGGGCCCTACAATGAGCAGTTCTTC. Translating gives CASSQVIDVAGPYNEQFF.

This clonotype has just a few counts. The CDR3: CASRMGPRNQPQHF. The CDR3 nucleotides are TGTGCCAGCAGGATGGGTCCGCGGAATCAGCCCCAGCATTTT. The genes are TRBV6-2 or TRBV6-3 and TRBJ1-5; unclear D gene. The CDR3 extends over 14 amino acids. Germline values: CDR1 MNHEY, CDR2 SVGEGT. Trimming pared 6 bases from V and 4 bases from J, leaving 13 bases between.

This chain links TRBV2 with TRBJ2-2, with 9 bases identical to TRBD1. The CDR3 runs 16 residues. The junction had 12 bases not matched to a gene; V was cut back by 7 bases and J by 6 bases. Germline V CDR1 and CDR2: SNHLY, FYNNEI. Here the CDR3 DNA reads TGTGCCAGCACGGAAACCCTAACAGGGGGCCCCGGGGAGCTGTTTTTT. Amino acid sequence: CASTETLTGGPGELFF.

This clonotype was detected only a few times. This chain joins TRBV12-3 or TRBV12-4 and TRBJ2-3; the D gene is possibly TRBD2 (6 bases). The germline V and J ends were trimmed by 3 bases and 4 bases, with 17 bases remaining between them. The CDR3 runs to 16 residues. CDR3 amino acids: CASSFIGGVLPDTQYF. The CDR3 DNA is TGTGCCAGCAGTTTTATCGGGGGAGTATTGCCAGATACGCAGTATTTT.

V is TRBV7-6 and J is TRBJ1-1, with 8 bases that match TRBD1. CDR1 is SGHVS and CDR2 is FNYEAQ in the germline V gene. With V trimmed by 5 bases and J by 5 bases, 13 bases remained unmatched. The CDR3 is 16 residues long. DNA for the CDR3: TGTGCCAGCAGCCCCACCGCCCGGGACAGGTGGACTGAAGCTTTCTTT. As protein: CASSPTARDRWTEAFF.

The table lists this clonotype with a few counts. The genes are TRBV15 and TRBJ2-7; no firm D call. The CDR3 has 14 residues. V lost 0 bases, J lost 3 bases, and 9 bases lay in between. CDR1 LNHNV and CDR2 YYDKDF come from the germline V gene (reference sequence). CDR3 loop: CATSRELAVYEQYF. The CDR3 DNA is TGTGCCACCAGCAGAGAATTGGCTGTCTACGAGCAGTACTTC.

The V and J genes are TRBV9 and TRBJ2-3; TRBD2 matches at 11 bases. The CDR3 covers 20 residues. Germline V lookup: CDR1 SGDLS, CDR2 YYNGEE. V shed 4 bases, J shed 3 bases, and the junction held 19 bases outside the gene matches. The CDR3 DNA follows: TGTGCCAGCAGCCCCGAGGGGGGCCCAGGGACTAGCGGCCTAACAGATACGCAGTATTTT. Translation gives CASSPEGGPGTSGLTDTQYF.

In this sample, this clonotype turned up a few times. V and J are TRBV19 and TRBJ2-2; D might be TRBD2 (6 bases). CDR1 LNHDA and CDR2 SQIVND come from the germline V gene (reference sequence). Between the trimmed V and J ends, which lost 6 bases and 7 bases, there was a span of 18 bases. CDR3 length equals 15 residues. This chain's CDR3 is CASSMEGRYSGELFF. The DNA of the CDR3 is TGTGCCAGTAGCATGGAGGGCCGTTATAGCGGGGAGCTGTTTTTT.

This clonotype was counted a few times. This chain uses TRBV12-3 or TRBV12-4 with TRBJ2-3, with 7 bases identical to TRBD2. With 3 bases clipped from V and 8 bases from J, the junction kept 17 bases outside the gene matches. This CDR3 is 17 amino acids long. CDR3 residues: CASSFRAPRIPSGTQYF. The DNA of the CDR3 is TGTGCCAGCAGTTTCAGAGCCCCCAGAATCCCTAGCGGTACGCAGTATTTT.

The chain carries TRBV3-1 and TRBJ1-2; D unclear. This CDR3 region has 14 residues. Trimming pared 2 bases from V and 1 base from J, leaving 8 bases between. Looked up from germline, CDR1 is LGHDT and CDR2 is YNNKEL (reference sequence). The DNA for the CDR3 is TGTGCCAGCAGCCAATCATTGATTAACTATGGCTACACCTTC. Its translation is CASSQSLINYGYTF. Full variable domain (rest looked up from reference TRBV3-1 and TRBJ1-2): DTAVSQTPKYLVTQMGNDKSIKCEQNLGHDTMYWYKQDSKKFLKIMFSYNNKELIINETVPNRFSPKSPDKAHLNLHINSLELGDSAVYFCASSQSLINYGYTFGSGTRLTVV.

The rearrangement uses TRBV4-1 and TRBJ2-5; D tentatively fits TRBD1 or TRBD2 (7 bases each). V lost 4 bases and J 2 bases, leaving 14 bases between the germline ends. This CDR3 spans 15 amino acids. The germline CDR1 and CDR2 sequences are MGHRA and YSYEKL. The CDR3 DNA follows: TGCGCCAGCAGCCGGGAGGGGGACAGTCAAGAGACCCAGTACTTC. Translated, it gives CASSREGDSQETQYF.

This clonotype turned up a few times. The CDR3 sequence is CAWGSLRDGIGYTF. DNA for the CDR3: TGTGCCTGGGGTAGCCTCCGGGACGGAATAGGCTACACCTTC. The chain couples TRBV30 to TRBJ1-2; tentative D call: TRBD1 (5 bases). CDR1 and CDR2 (germline): GTSNPN, SVGIG (reference sequence). V shed 5 bases and J shed 8 bases, with 21 bases lying between them. This CDR3 has 14 amino acids.

The rearrangement uses TRBV20-1 and TRBJ1-1, with D uncertain. The CDR3 runs 11 residues. The ends were cut back, 3 bases at V and 3 bases at J, with 5 bases in the middle. The germline gives CDR1 DFQATT, CDR2 SNEGSKA (reference sequence). The DNA of the CDR3 is TGCAGTGCTAGTACCCACACTGAAGCTTTCTTT. Translation gives CSASTHTEAFF.